In this sample, the clone carrying this T cell receptor beta chain turned up many times. Its specificity is not known. MiXCR, applied by TCRdb to the PCR reads, yields one record per CDR3 protein. This table holds 300,000 to 400,000 distinct CDR3 sequences, 20% to 25% found once. These data belong to a study of molecular identifiers for immune sequencing clone quantification. General study points: The share of molecules held by clones above 20 RNA copies was over 98% in effector cells and under 1% in naive cells.

V shed 5 bases and J 3 bases; nucleotides not matched to a gene: 8. This CDR3 is 17 amino acids long. Per the germline V gene, CDR1 is SEHNR and CDR2 is FQNEAQ (reference sequence). Sorting captured naive CD8 T cells as CD8+CD4-CCR7+CD45RA+. This clonotype was sampled from a human donor in good health. Some libraries in this study had Jurkat cell RNA spiked in. The chain couples TRBV7-9 to TRBJ2-3, with 13 bases identical to TRBD2. Material: naive CD8+ T cells from blood, with Jurkat cell RNA spiked in. Stated subset: FACS-sorted CD8+CD4-CCR7+CD45RA+ naive T cells. CDR3 in DNA: TGTGCCAGCAGCCCGGGGACTAGCGGGATGATAACAGATACGCAGTATTTT. Amino acids: CASSPGTSGMITDTQYF.